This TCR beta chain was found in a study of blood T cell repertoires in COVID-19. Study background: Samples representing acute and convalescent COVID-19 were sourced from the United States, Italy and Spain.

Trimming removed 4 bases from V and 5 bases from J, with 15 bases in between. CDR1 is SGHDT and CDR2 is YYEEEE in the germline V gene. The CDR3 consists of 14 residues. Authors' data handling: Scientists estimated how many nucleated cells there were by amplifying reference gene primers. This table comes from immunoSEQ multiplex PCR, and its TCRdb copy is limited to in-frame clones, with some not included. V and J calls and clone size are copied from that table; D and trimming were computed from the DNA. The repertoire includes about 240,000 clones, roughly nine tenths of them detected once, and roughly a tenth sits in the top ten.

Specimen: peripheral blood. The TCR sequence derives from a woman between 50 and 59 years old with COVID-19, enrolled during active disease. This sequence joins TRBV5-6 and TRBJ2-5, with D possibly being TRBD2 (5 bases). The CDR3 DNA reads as TGTGCCAGCAGCCAGGACTGGTCCTGGGAGACCCAGTACTTC. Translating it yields CASSQDWSWETQYF.